The 18 T cell receptor beta chains below come from one sample, sequenced in a study of OX40 agonist ivuxolimab in advanced cancers. Library creation used the immunoSEQ multiplex PCR assay. As stored in TCRdb, this immuneACCESS dataset retains in-frame rearrangements with V and J assigned. A fraction of the clones does not appear; measured against another copy, unresolved V genes explain less than half of the discrepancy, and the remainder lacks a known reason. The sample table shows about 98,000 clones, and 90% to 95% are seen once. The ten largest clonotypes hold around 0.28% of the sample. The specimen comprised CD4+ or CD8+ T cells sorted from blood, sampled in a trial of the OX40 agonist ivuxolimab. These TCRs come from an adult with an advanced solid tumor such as melanoma, head and neck, liver or kidney cancer.

The chain is built from TRBV19 and TRBJ1-1; 7 nucleotides line up with TRBD1. Germline CDR1 is LNHDA and CDR2 is SQIVND (reference sequence). Germline trimming cut 5 bases from V and 2 bases from J; bases unmatched to any gene: 5. This CDR3 has 14 residues. Here the CDR3 reads CASSERQGNTEAFF. CDR3 DNA: TGTGCCAGTAGTGAACGACAGGGTAACACTGAAGCTTTCTTT.

The chain has TRBV28 and TRBJ2-5, with 8 bases identical to TRBD1. V lost 6 bases, J lost 6 bases, and 12 bases stayed unmatched. The CDR3 sequence is 15 residues long. Germline V gene data show CDR1 as MDHEN and CDR2 as SYDVKM. The CDR3 DNA reads as TGTGCCAGCAGCCCCTACCGTACAGGGGGGAAGACCCAGTACTTC. Translating it yields CASSPYRTGGKTQYF.

The chain recombines TRBV19 with TRBJ1-5; no firm D call. The CDR3 is 14 residues long. The V end was cut by 3 bases, the J end by 3 bases, with 9 bases between. The germline V gene has CDR1 LNHDA and CDR2 SQIVND (reference sequence). The CDR3 here is CASSMGGPNQPQHF. CDR3 DNA: TGTGCCAGTAGTATGGGAGGTCCCAATCAGCCCCAGCATTTT.

J is TRBJ1-5 and V is TRBV7-9, with D unclear. CDR3 length: 14 amino acids. Germline CDR1 is SEHNR and CDR2 is FQNEAQ (reference sequence). Trimming removed 5 bases from V and 4 bases from J, with 12 bases in between. The DNA of the CDR3 is TGTGCCAGCAGCCCCCCGTGGTCAAATCAGCCCCAGCATTTT. Translated: CASSPPWSNQPQHF.

The chain employs TRBV28 and TRBJ2-3; 7 bases map to TRBD1. Germline CDR1 reads MDHEN; CDR2 reads SYDVKM. With 2 bases clipped from V and 2 bases from J, the junction kept 1 base outside the gene matches. This CDR3 is built from 14 residues. CDR3 in amino acids: CASSLGTATDTQYF. The CDR3 DNA reads as TGTGCCAGCAGTTTAGGGACAGCCACAGATACGCAGTATTTT.

This clone was seen just once. The genes are TRBV5-6 and TRBJ2-1; D assignment may be TRBD1 or TRBD2 (6 bases each). Germline V gene data show CDR1 as SGHDT and CDR2 as YYEEEE. The CDR3 runs to 19 residues. V lost 4 bases to trimming and J lost 0 bases, with 23 bases between them. The DNA of the CDR3 is TGTGCCAGCAGCCGGATCTCGTGGGGGGCGAGCAGCTCCTACAATGAGCAGTTCTTC. Its translation is CASSRISWGASSSYNEQFF.

The V gene is TRBV4-3, the J gene TRBJ2-2; D gene ambiguous. Germline CDR1 reads LGHNA; CDR2 reads YSLEER. Deletions cut 3 bases from V and 7 bases from J, with 18 bases between. This CDR3 contains 16 residues. CDR3 loop: CASSQTPGRYNGELFF. Written as DNA, the CDR3 is TGCGCCAGCAGCCAGACTCCGGGCAGATATAACGGGGAGCTGTTTTTT.

V and J are TRBV15 and TRBJ1-5, with 9 bases lining up with TRBD1. The CDR3 has 13 residues. The trim removed 6 bases at V and 7 bases at J, leaving 4 bases unmatched. Germline CDR1 is LNHNV and CDR2 is YYDKDF (reference sequence). The CDR3 is CATRRTGAQPQHF. Written as DNA, the CDR3 is TGTGCCACCAGGAGGACAGGGGCCCAGCCCCAGCATTTT.

The chain has TRBV20-1 and TRBJ1-5; D gene unclear. The CDR3 is 9 amino acids. Trimming took off 6 bases at V and 6 bases at J, with 3 bases between the two ends. The germline CDR1 and CDR2 sequences are DFQATT and SNEGSKA (reference sequence). The CDR3 DNA sequence: TGCAGTGCCGGTCAGCCCCAGCATTTT. Protein sequence: CSAGQPQHF.

The genes are TRBV6-1 and TRBJ2-7; unclear D gene. The V and J ends lost 3 bases and 3 bases respectively, with 9 bases between them. The germline gives CDR1 MNHNS, CDR2 SASEGT. The CDR3 runs to 13 residues. CDR3: CASSDRPGYEQYF. The CDR3 DNA is TGTGCCAGCAGTGACCGACCGGGCTACGAGCAGTACTTC.

The rearrangement joins TRBV7-2 to TRBJ1-1; the match to TRBD1 covers 7 bases. With V trimmed by 6 bases and J by 7 bases, 11 bases remained unmatched. The CDR3 is made up of 14 amino acids. Germline loops: CDR1 SGHTA, CDR2 FQGNSA. The CDR3, as DNA: TGTGCCAGCAGTCCTGACCGGGACAGAAATGAAGCTTTCTTT. Protein: CASSPDRDRNEAFF.

The chain uses TRBV7-9 and TRBJ1-2, with a weak D call TRBD1 (5 bases). Germline V lookup: CDR1 SEHNR, CDR2 FQNEAQ (reference sequence). This CDR3 contains 13 residues. V was shortened by 0 bases and J by 6 bases, with 8 bases between the two germline ends. The CDR3 DNA follows: TGTGCCAGCAGCTTAGCAGGGGTGGATGGCTACACCTTC. It encodes CASSLAGVDGYTF. Looking up the rest from reference TRBV7-9 and TRBJ1-2 gives the full variable domain: DTGVSQNPRHKITKRGQNVTFRCDPISEHNRLYWYRQTLGQGPEFLTYFQNEAQLEKSRLLSDRFSAERPKGSFSTLEIQRTEQGDSAMYLCASSLAGVDGYTFGSGTRLTVV.

The rearrangement joins TRBV30 to TRBJ2-7; maybe TRBD1 (6 bases). The germline gives CDR1 GTSNPN, CDR2 SVGIG (reference sequence). Trimming left V 8 bases short and J 1 base short, with 18 bases between. The CDR3 is 14 residues long. The CDR3 DNA is TGTGCCGGATCACGCTCGACAGGTTCCTACGAGCAGTACTTC. Translated: CAGSRSTGSYEQYF.

This chain connects TRBV4-3 to TRBJ2-1, with D hard to call. Deletions cut 1 base from V and 4 bases from J, with 14 bases between. The CDR3 loop spans 16 amino acids. Germline-derived CDR1 and CDR2 are LGHNA and YSLEER. The CDR3 here is CASSQGSPQKYNEQFF. The DNA for the CDR3 is TGCGCCAGCAGCCAAGGTAGCCCGCAAAAATACAATGAGCAGTTCTTC.

V usage is TRBV6-6 and J usage is TRBJ2-2, with D hard to call. The germline CDR1 and CDR2 sequences are MNHNY and SVGAGI (reference sequence). The CDR3 is made up of 13 amino acids. V dropped 2 bases and J dropped 3 bases, with 4 bases sitting between them. This CDR3 is CASSYQHTGELFF. The CDR3 nucleotides are TGTGCCAGCAGTTACCAGCACACCGGGGAGCTGTTTTTT.

CDR3 residues: CASSDGTGDEKLFF. The DNA for the CDR3 is TGTGCCAGCAGTGACGGGACAGGGGATGAAAAACTGTTTTTT. The chain couples TRBV25-1 to TRBJ1-4, with 10 bases that match TRBD1. The junction had 1 base not matched to a gene; V was cut back by 3 bases and J by 6 bases. CDR1 and CDR2 from the germline V gene are MGHDK and SYGVNS. CDR3 length: 14 amino acids.

The rearrangement links TRBV5-1 to TRBJ1-2, with D unresolved. Trimming left V 1 base short and J 6 bases short, with 13 bases between. CDR3 length equals 14 residues. The germline V gene has CDR1 SGHRS and CDR2 YFSETQ. For the CDR3, the DNA is TGCGCCAGCAGCTTGCGGCGCCAATCAAATGGCTACACCTTC. It yields the protein CASSLRRQSNGYTF.

The J gene is TRBJ2-1, the V gene TRBV5-1; the match to TRBD2 covers 11 bases. After removal of 4 bases from V and 4 bases from J, the junction contained 7 bases not matched to a gene. This CDR3 comprises 16 residues. Per germline, CDR1 SGHRS and CDR2 YFSETQ. CDR3 sequence (DNA): TGCGCCAGCAGCCCGAGGGGGACTAGCGGTTACAATGAGCAGTTCTTC. Translating gives CASSPRGTSGYNEQFF.